This T cell receptor beta chain was documented in a study of shared clonotypes between healthy human individuals. Study-level results: Shared across a few donors were around 5% of the naive CD4 clonotypes.

The naive CD8 fraction comprised CD45RO-negative cells positively selected for CCR7 and excluded terminally differentiated effector memory CD45RA+ cells. The method was immunoSEQ multiplex PCR; TCRdb's version includes in-frame clones alone and lacks a portion of them. The top ten hold 0.3% of the sample, which has roughly 570,000 clones, nearly 98% seen once. About this clone itself: Its antigen is still unknown.

Germline V gene data show CDR1 as MGHRA and CDR2 as YSYEKL. Trimming took 0 bases from V and 4 from J, leaving 16 bases between them. This CDR3 comprises 16 residues. The source of this sequence is a man under 40 in good health. This chain joins TRBV4-1 and TRBJ2-7; tentatively, D is TRBD2 (5 bases). Sequenced: naive CD8+ T cells sorted from blood. The CDR3 sequence is CASSQEEERPLYEQYF. The CDR3 DNA reads as TGCGCCAGCAGCCAAGAGGAGGAGAGGCCGTTGTACGAGCAGTACTTC.